These 25 T cell receptor beta chains share one sample of origin, sequenced in a study of cytomegalovirus exposure and HLA in healthy donors. The data were produced by immunoSEQ multiplex PCR, yet TCRdb's version contains in-frame clones alone and is incomplete. The table includes 76,000 or so clones, approximately 94% detected once. Input material: PBMCs. The receptors shown here come from a woman between 18 and 29 years old in good health and CMV-seropositive.

J is TRBJ2-7 and V is TRBV6-6; possible D gene TRBD2, 5 bases. The V and J ends lost 2 bases and 3 bases respectively, with 8 bases between them. This CDR3 has 13 residues. Germline CDR1 and CDR2: MNHNY and SVGAGI (reference sequence). CDR3 protein: CASSYEGYYEQYF. For the CDR3, the DNA is TGTGCCAGCAGTTACGAGGGTTACTACGAGCAGTACTTC.

Remarks on this clone: One end of the junction is discordant with germline, which a read error may explain. The chain carries TRBV5-6 and TRBJ2-7; possibly TRBD2 for D (6 bases). Germline V gene sequence: CDR1 SGHDT, CDR2 YYEEEE. The CDR3 sequence is 13 residues long. CDR3 in amino acids: CASTPRVGGVGAF. In DNA, the CDR3 is TGTGCCAGCACCCCCCGAGTGGGCGGGGTGGGAGCCTTC. The full variable domain, completed using reference TRBV5-6 and TRBJ2-7, is DAGVTQSPTHLIKTRGQQVTLRCSPKSGHDTVSWYQQALGQGPQFIFQYYEEEERQRGNFPDRFSGHQFPNYSSELNVNALLLGDSALYLCASTPRVGGVGAFGPGTRLTVT.

V and J are TRBV7-2 and TRBJ1-2; TRBD1 matches 8 bases. Germline V gene lookup returns CDR1 SGHTA and CDR2 FQGNSA. This CDR3 is 16 amino acids long. V shed 4 bases and J 7 bases; nucleotides not matched to a gene: 14. This CDR3 is CASSSGLDRGVVGYTF. The CDR3 nucleotides read TGTGCCAGCAGCTCCGGACTCGACAGGGGAGTAGTTGGCTACACCTTC.

The chain employs TRBV7-8 and TRBJ2-2; the D gene is possibly TRBD2 (5 bases). Germline V CDR1 and CDR2: SGHVS, FQNEAQ. This CDR3 contains 19 residues. Trimming pared 5 bases from V and 9 bases from J, leaving 31 bases between. The CDR3 region is CASSTPLADPDVGSRELFF. The CDR3 nucleotides are TGTGCCAGCAGCACTCCCCTCGCCGACCCGGACGTTGGGAGCAGGGAGCTGTTTTTT.

This rearrangement joins TRBV9 to TRBJ2-7, with 8 positions matching TRBD2. CDR1 and CDR2 from the germline V gene are SGDLS and YYNGEE. Unmatched junction bases numbered 8, after V lost 4 bases and J lost 2 bases. The CDR3 is 15 residues long. For the CDR3, the DNA is TGTGCCAGCAGCTCAAATAGCGGGGCTACCTACGAGCAGTACTTC. This codes for CASSSNSGATYEQYF.

The chain recombines TRBV13 with TRBJ2-7, with TRBD1 as a possible D gene (6 bases). With 0 bases removed from V and 3 bases from J, the gap between germline ends came to 12 bases. CDR3 length equals 15 residues. Germline V gene sequence: CDR1 PRHDT, CDR2 FYEKMQ (reference sequence). The CDR3 is CASSLGGQRDYEQYF. In DNA form, the CDR3 reads TGTGCCAGCAGCTTAGGCGGACAGAGAGACTACGAGCAGTACTTC.

The J gene is TRBJ2-7, the V gene TRBV5-8; tentatively, D is TRBD2 (5 bases). CDR1 SGHTS and CDR2 YDEGEE come from the germline V gene. The CDR3 runs to 14 residues. V dropped 4 bases and J dropped 3 bases, with 14 bases sitting between them. In nucleotides, the CDR3 is TGTGCCAGCAGCCTAGACTATCCCCTCTACGAGCAGTACTTC. Encoded protein: CASSLDYPLYEQYF.

This chain links TRBV29-1 with TRBJ2-7; perhaps TRBD2 as D (5 bases). Germline V gene data show CDR1 as SQVTM and CDR2 as ANQGSEA. V lost 7 bases and J 0 bases, leaving 10 bases between the germline ends. The CDR3 has 12 amino acids. CDR3 sequence: CSAGESSYEQYF. The CDR3 region has the DNA TGCAGCGCCGGGGAAAGCTCCTACGAGCAGTACTTC.

The V call is TRBV6-1, the J call TRBJ2-2, with 10 bases fitting TRBD1. The germline CDR1 and CDR2 sequences are MNHNS and SASEGT. This CDR3 region has 14 residues. The junction had 6 bases not matched to a gene; V was cut back by 10 bases and J by 4 bases. CDR3 in amino acids: CAIDRGRGTGELFF. The DNA for the CDR3 is TGTGCCATCGACAGGGGGCGAGGCACCGGGGAGCTGTTTTTT.

The chain recombines TRBV2 with TRBJ1-2, with D possibly matching TRBD1 (5 bases). Trimming left V 8 bases short and J 6 bases short, with 19 bases between. Germline CDR1 SNHLY, CDR2 FYNNEI. The CDR3 totals 14 residues. The CDR3 bases are TGTGCCAGCCACCCCCCCCAGGGAAGCAATGGCTACACCTTC. Translating gives CASHPPQGSNGYTF. Complete variable domain (other parts from reference TRBV2 and TRBJ1-2): EPEVTQTPSHQVTQMGQEVILRCVPISNHLYFYWYRQILGQKVEFLVSFYNNEISEKSEIFDDQFSVERPDGSNFTLKIRSTKLEDSAMYFCASHPPQGSNGYTFGSGTRLTVV.

This chain links TRBV5-1 with TRBJ2-5; 9 bases match TRBD2. Trimming took 5 bases from V and 5 from J; bases not matched to a gene: 4. Germline CDR1 SGHRS, CDR2 YFSETQ. The CDR3 extends over 13 amino acids. Here the CDR3 reads CASRSSGSETQYF. The CDR3 nucleotides read TGCGCCAGCAGAAGTAGCGGGAGTGAGACCCAGTACTTC.

CDR3 loop: CASNQNNSPLHF. In DNA form, the CDR3 reads TGTGCCAGCAACCAGAATAATTCACCCCTCCACTTT. V gene TRBV28 combines with J gene TRBJ1-6; D call uncertain. V was shortened by 7 bases and J by 5 bases, with 6 bases between the two germline ends. The germline V gene encodes CDR1 MDHEN and CDR2 SYDVKM. The CDR3 sequence is 12 residues long.

The chain couples TRBV15 to TRBJ1-2, with D unclear. CDR1 and CDR2 from the germline V gene are LNHNV and YYDKDF (reference sequence). V lost 1 base, J lost 5 bases, and 11 bases lay in between. This CDR3 is 14 amino acids long. The CDR3 bases are TGTGCCACCAGCAGAGGGCCCGAGAGGTATGGCTACACCTTC. It specifies CATSRGPERYGYTF.

The chain recombines TRBV27 with TRBJ1-5; 7 nucleotides line up with TRBD1. In germline, CDR1 is MNHEY, CDR2 SMNVEV (reference sequence). CDR3 length equals 11 residues. Trimming cost V 5 bases and J 11 bases; bases outside gene matches: 3. CDR3 loop: CASSQQGSQHF. For the CDR3, the DNA is TGTGCCAGCAGTCAACAGGGGTCCCAGCATTTT.

This chain links TRBV19 with TRBJ2-7; 7 nucleotides line up with TRBD2. Trimming took 1 base from V and 1 from J; bases not matched to a gene: 10. Germline CDR1 reads LNHDA; CDR2 reads SQIVND (reference sequence). The length of the CDR3 is 17 residues. DNA of the CDR3: TGTGCCAGTAGTATAGGGGCCGGGGGGACTTCTTCCTACGAGCAGTACTTC. Translation gives CASSIGAGGTSSYEQYF.

The rearrangement uses TRBV4-2 and TRBJ2-3; 7 bases are a match to TRBD2. J lost 1 base, V lost 1 base, and 2 bases had no gene match. Looked up from germline, CDR1 is LGHNA and CDR2 is YNFKEQ. The CDR3 covers 15 residues. The chain's CDR3 is CASSQVAGGTDTQYF. As DNA, the CDR3 is TGTGCCAGCAGCCAAGTCGCGGGGGGCACAGATACGCAGTATTTT.

V is TRBV5-1 and J is TRBJ1-4, with D perhaps matching TRBD1 (5 bases). There are 13 residues in the CDR3. Between the trimmed V and J ends, which lost 0 bases and 8 bases, there was a span of 8 bases. The germline gives CDR1 SGHRS, CDR2 YFSETQ. CDR3: CASSLAKGEKLFF. CDR3 bases: TGCGCCAGCAGCTTGGCCAAGGGGGAAAAACTGTTTTTT.

The chain has TRBV30 and TRBJ1-2, with 9 bases aligning to TRBD1. This CDR3 is 15 amino acids long. The germline V gene encodes CDR1 GTSNPN and CDR2 SVGIG (reference sequence). Trimming took 3 bases from V and 2 from J; bases not matched to a gene: 7. For the CDR3, the DNA is TGTGCCTGGAGGCACAGGACAGGGGACAACTATGGCTACACCTTC. Protein product: CAWRHRTGDNYGYTF.

The rearrangement joins TRBV19 to TRBJ1-5; D possibly corresponds to TRBD1 (6 bases). The CDR3 is 12 residues long. Trimming took off 10 bases at V and 3 bases at J, with 10 bases between the two ends. Germline assignment: CDR1 LNHDA and CDR2 SQIVND (reference sequence). The CDR3 loop reads CATQGNNQPQHF. DNA for the CDR3: TGTGCCACCCAGGGGAACAATCAGCCCCAGCATTTT.

The chain is built from TRBV1 and TRBJ1-5. TRBV1 is a listed pseudogene. The CDR3 is 15 residues long. In nucleotides, the CDR3 is TGCACCAGCAGACACTTCCGCGGAAGCAATCAGCCCCAGCATTTT. The encoded protein is CTSRHFRGSNQPQHF.

CDR3 coding DNA: TGTGCCAGCAGTGAGCGGGACAGCTATGGCTACACCTTC. Protein: CASSERDSYGYTF. The chain is built from TRBV2 and TRBJ1-2; 7 nucleotides match TRBD1. V lost 3 bases and J lost 4; bases outside the gene matches: 2. CDR1 SNHLY and CDR2 FYNNEI come from the germline V gene. This CDR3 region has 13 residues.

The chain carries TRBV28 and TRBJ2-7; D perhaps matches TRBD2 (5 bases). The CDR3 totals 15 residues. The germline V gene has CDR1 MDHEN and CDR2 SYDVKM. V dropped 4 bases and J dropped 7 bases, with 20 bases sitting between them. CDR3 DNA sequence: TGTGCCAGCAGTTCTCAAGGGCTCGGGTCGGGAGAGCAGTACTTC. As protein: CASSSQGLGSGEQYF. The variable domain in full, completed from reference TRBV28 and TRBJ2-7, reads DVKVTQSSRYLVKRTGEKVFLECVQDMDHENMFWYRQDPGLGLRLIYFSYDVKMKEKGDIPEGYSVSREKKERFSLILESASTNQTSMYLCASSSQGLGSGEQYFGPGTRLTVT.

The V call is TRBV27, the J call TRBJ1-2; D is uncertain. V lost 3 bases and J lost 1, with 12 bases in between. There are 15 residues in the CDR3. The germline CDR1 and CDR2 sequences are MNHEY and SMNVEV (reference sequence). Written as DNA, the CDR3 is TGTGCCAGCAGTTTTGTATCACAGATTAACTATGGCTACACCTTC. Residues: CASSFVSQINYGYTF.

V and J are TRBV5-1 and TRBJ1-4; the D is unclear. Germline lookup yields CDR1 SGHRS and CDR2 YFSETQ. This CDR3 contains 17 residues. The V and J ends lost 1 base and 3 bases respectively, with 16 bases between them. In DNA form, the CDR3 reads TGCGCCAGCAGCTTGACTCTCAATAAAGCGGCTAATGAAAAACTGTTTTTT. Translation: CASSLTLNKAANEKLFF.

This chain uses TRBV7-2 with TRBJ1-1, with D possibly TRBD1 on 5 matching bases. The CDR3 is 15 residues long. Germline CDR1 SGHTA, CDR2 FQGNSA. Trimming took off 6 bases at V and 2 bases at J, with 16 bases between the two ends. The CDR3 is CASRLTATVNTEAFF. CDR3 DNA sequence: TGTGCCAGCAGGCTTACGGCGACAGTTAACACTGAAGCTTTCTTT.